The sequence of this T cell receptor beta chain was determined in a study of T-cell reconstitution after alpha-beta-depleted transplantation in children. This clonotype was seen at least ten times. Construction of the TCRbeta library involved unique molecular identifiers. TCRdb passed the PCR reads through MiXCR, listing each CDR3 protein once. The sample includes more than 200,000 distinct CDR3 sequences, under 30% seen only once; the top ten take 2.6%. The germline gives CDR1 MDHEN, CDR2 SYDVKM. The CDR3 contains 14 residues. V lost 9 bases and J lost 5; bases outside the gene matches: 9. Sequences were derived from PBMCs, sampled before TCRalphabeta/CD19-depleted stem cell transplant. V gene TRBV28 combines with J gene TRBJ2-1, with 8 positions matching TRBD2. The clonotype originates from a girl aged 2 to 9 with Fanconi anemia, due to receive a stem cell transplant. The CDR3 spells CASVSGAADNEQFF. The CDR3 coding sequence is TGTGCCAGTGTTAGCGGGGCAGCCGACAATGAGCAGTTCTTC.